What follows describes a single T cell receptor (beta chain). This entry is derived from a study of T-cell reconstitution after alpha-beta-depleted transplantation in children. The TCRbeta library was prepared with unique molecular identifiers. In TCRdb, the PCR reads were re-called with MiXCR into one record per CDR3 protein. In the table there are around 480,000 distinct CDR3 sequences, 32% of which are singletons. Germline assignment: CDR1 LGHDT and CDR2 YNNKEL (reference sequence). Between the trimmed V and J ends, which lost 4 bases and 6 bases, there was a span of 18 bases. The length of the CDR3 is 15 residues.

The clonotype comes from a human donor who donated a stem cell graft to a child with aplastic anemia. Specimen: PBMCs from the stem cell graft donor, collected from the stem cell graft. V usage is TRBV3-1 and J usage is TRBJ1-1; D uncertain. Here the CDR3 reads CASSPSRTLTAEAFF. The CDR3 DNA reads as TGTGCCAGCAGCCCCTCCAGGACCCTAACCGCTGAAGCTTTCTTT.